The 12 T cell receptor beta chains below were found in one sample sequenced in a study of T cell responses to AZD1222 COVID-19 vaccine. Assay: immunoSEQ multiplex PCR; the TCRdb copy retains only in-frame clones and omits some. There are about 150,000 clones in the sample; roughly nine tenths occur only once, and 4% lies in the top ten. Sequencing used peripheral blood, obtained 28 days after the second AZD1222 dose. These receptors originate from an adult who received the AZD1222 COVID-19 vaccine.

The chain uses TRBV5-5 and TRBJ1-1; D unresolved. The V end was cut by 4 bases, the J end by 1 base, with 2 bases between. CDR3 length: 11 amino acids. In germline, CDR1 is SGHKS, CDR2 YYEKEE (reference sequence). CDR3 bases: TGTGCCAGCAGCCCGAACACTGAAGCTTTCTTT. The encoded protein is CASSPNTEAFF.

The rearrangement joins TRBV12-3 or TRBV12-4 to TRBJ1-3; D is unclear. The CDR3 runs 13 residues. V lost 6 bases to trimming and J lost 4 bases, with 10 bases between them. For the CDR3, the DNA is TGTGCCAGCAGATTAATAGGGGGAAACACCATATATTTT. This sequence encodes CASRLIGGNTIYF.

Written as DNA, the CDR3 is TGTGCCACCCTCAACTCGGGGGGGCTAGTGAAGGAAGGGAACAATGAGCAGTTCTTC. Translated, it gives CATLNSGGLVKEGNNEQFF. The V and J genes are TRBV27 and TRBJ2-1; 8 nucleotides match TRBD2. Germline V gene sequence: CDR1 MNHEY, CDR2 SMNVEV (reference sequence). With V trimmed by 10 bases and J by 5 bases, 25 bases remained unmatched. CDR3 size: 19 residues.

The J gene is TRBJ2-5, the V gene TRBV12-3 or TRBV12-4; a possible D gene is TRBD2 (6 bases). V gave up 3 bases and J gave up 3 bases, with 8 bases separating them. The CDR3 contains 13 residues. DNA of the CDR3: TGTGCCAGCAGTTTTGGGGGGAAAGAGACCCAGTACTTC. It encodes CASSFGGKETQYF.

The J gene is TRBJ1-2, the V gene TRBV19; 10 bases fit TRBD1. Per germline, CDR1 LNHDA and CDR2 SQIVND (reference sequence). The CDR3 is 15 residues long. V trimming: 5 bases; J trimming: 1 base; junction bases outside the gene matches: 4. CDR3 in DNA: TGTGCCAGTAGTCCCCGGGACAGGGGTAACTATGGCTACACCTTC. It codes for CASSPRDRGNYGYTF.

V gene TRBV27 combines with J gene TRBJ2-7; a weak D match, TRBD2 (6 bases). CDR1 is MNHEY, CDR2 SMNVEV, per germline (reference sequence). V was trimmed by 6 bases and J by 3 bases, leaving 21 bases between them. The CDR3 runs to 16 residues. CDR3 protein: CASSRLRGGDSYEQYF. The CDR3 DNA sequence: TGTGCCAGCAGCCGGCTTCGGGGCGGGGATAGCTACGAGCAGTACTTC.

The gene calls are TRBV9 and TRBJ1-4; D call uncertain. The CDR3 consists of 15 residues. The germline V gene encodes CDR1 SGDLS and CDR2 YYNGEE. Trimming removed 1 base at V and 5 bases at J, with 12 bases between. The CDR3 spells CASSVSGGWNEKLFF. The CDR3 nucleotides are TGTGCCAGCAGCGTATCAGGAGGATGGAATGAAAAACTGTTTTTT.

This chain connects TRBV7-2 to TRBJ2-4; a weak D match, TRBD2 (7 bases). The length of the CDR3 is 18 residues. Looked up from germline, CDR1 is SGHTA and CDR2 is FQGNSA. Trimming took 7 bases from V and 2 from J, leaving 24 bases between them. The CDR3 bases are TGTGCCAGCACCCTTTGGGGGGGGCCTAAGAGGACCAAAAACATTCAGTACTTC. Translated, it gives CASTLWGGPKRTKNIQYF. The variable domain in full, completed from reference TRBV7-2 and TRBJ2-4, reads GAGVSQSPSNKVTEKGKDVELRCDPISGHTALYWYRQSLGQGLEFLIYFQGNSAPDKSGLPSDRFSAERTGGSVSTLTIQRTQQEDSAVYLCASTLWGGPKRTKNIQYFGAGTRLSVL.

This CDR3 is CASSATGVFYNSPLHF. The DNA of the CDR3 is TGTGCCAGCAGTGCAACAGGGGTCTTCTATAATTCACCCCTCCACTTT. V and J are TRBV28 and TRBJ1-6, with 7 bases that match TRBD1. Germline lookup yields CDR1 MDHEN and CDR2 SYDVKM. This CDR3 spans 16 amino acids. With 5 bases clipped from V and 3 bases from J, the junction kept 7 bases outside the gene matches.

The CDR3 coding sequence is TGTGCCAGCAGTTTACAGCTTAATTCACCCCTCCACTTT. It encodes CASSLQLNSPLHF. The chain uses TRBV12-3 or TRBV12-4 and TRBJ1-6; D is ambiguous. This CDR3 is built from 13 residues. The V gene lost 2 bases and the J gene lost 6 bases, with 5 bases spanning the gap.

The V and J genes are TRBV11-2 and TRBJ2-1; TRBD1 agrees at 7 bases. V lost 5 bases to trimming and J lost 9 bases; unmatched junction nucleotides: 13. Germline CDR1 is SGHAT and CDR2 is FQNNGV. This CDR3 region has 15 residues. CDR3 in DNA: TGTGCCAGCAGCACCCGAGGACAGGACCTTAGTGAGCAGTTCTTC. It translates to CASSTRGQDLSEQFF.

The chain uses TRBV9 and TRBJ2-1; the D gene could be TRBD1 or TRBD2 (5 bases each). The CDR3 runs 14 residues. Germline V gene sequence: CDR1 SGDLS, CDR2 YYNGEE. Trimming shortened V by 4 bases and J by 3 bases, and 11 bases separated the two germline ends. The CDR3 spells CASSYRDGYNEQFF. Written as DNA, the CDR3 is TGTGCCAGCAGCTACCGGGACGGCTACAATGAGCAGTTCTTC.